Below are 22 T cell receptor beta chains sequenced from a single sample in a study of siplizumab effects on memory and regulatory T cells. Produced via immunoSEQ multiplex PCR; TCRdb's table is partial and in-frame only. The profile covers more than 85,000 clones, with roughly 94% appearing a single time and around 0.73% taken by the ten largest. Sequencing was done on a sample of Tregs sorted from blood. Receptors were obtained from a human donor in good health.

This CDR3 reads CASSGGQGAAGELFF. As DNA, the CDR3 is TGTGCCAGCAGTGGAGGACAGGGGGCCGCCGGGGAGCTGTTTTTT. The chain combines TRBV28 with TRBJ2-2; 11 nucleotides align to TRBD1. The CDR3 consists of 15 residues. CDR1 and CDR2 (germline): MDHEN, SYDVKM. J gave up 6 bases and V 5 bases, and 5 bases lay outside the gene matches.

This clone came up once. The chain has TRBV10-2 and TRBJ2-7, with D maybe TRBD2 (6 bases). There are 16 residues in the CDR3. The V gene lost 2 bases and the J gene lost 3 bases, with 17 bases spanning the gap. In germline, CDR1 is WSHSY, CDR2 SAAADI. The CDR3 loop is CASSESVGGIYYEQYF. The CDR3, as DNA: TGCGCCAGCAGTGAGAGTGTTGGCGGGATCTACTACGAGCAGTACTTC.

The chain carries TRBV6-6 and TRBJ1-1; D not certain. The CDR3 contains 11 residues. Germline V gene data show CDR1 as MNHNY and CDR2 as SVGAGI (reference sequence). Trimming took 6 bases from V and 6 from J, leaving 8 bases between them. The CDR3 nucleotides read TGTGCCAGCAGGACCGCCGCTGAAGCTTTCTTT. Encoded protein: CASRTAAEAFF.

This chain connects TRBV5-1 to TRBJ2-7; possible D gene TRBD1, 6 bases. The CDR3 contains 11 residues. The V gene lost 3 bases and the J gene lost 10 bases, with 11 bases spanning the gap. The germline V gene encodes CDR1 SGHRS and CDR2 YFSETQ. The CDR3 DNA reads TGCGCCAGCAGCTCCGACAGGCGTCAGTACTTC. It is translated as CASSSDRRQYF.

CDR3 in amino acids: CASSFQNTGELFF. For the CDR3, the DNA is TGCGCCAGCAGCTTCCAGAACACCGGGGAGCTGTTTTTT. This chain joins TRBV5-1 and TRBJ2-2; D ambiguous. CDR1 and CDR2 from the germline V gene are SGHRS and YFSETQ. CDR3 length: 13 amino acids. The germline V and J ends were trimmed by 2 bases and 1 base, with 3 bases remaining between them.

The CDR3 is CASSEAATQYF. CDR3 sequence (DNA): TGTGCCAGCAGTGAGGCGGCGACCCAGTACTTC. This rearrangement joins TRBV6-5 to TRBJ2-5; D is uncertain. The ends were cut back, 5 bases at V and 7 bases at J, with 8 bases in the middle. The CDR3 is made up of 11 amino acids. The V gene's germline CDR1 is MNHEY and CDR2 SVGAGI.

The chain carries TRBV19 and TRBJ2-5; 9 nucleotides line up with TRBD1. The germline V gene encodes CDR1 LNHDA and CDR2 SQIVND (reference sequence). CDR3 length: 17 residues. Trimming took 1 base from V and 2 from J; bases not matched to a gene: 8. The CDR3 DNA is TGTGCCAGTAGTATAGCTATGGGACAGGGTGCTCAAGAGACCCAGTACTTC. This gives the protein CASSIAMGQGAQETQYF.

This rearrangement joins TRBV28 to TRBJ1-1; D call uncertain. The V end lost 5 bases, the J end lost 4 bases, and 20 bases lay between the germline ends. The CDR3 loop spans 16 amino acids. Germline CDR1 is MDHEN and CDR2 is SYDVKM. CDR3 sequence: CASSPTSATGGTEAFF. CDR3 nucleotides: TGTGCCAGCAGTCCGACGTCCGCGACTGGTGGCACTGAAGCTTTCTTT.

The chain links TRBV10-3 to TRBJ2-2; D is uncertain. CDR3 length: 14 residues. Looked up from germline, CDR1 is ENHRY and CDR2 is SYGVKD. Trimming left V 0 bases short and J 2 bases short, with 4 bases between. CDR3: CAISESINTGELFF. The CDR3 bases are TGTGCCATCAGTGAGTCCATAAACACCGGGGAGCTGTTTTTT.

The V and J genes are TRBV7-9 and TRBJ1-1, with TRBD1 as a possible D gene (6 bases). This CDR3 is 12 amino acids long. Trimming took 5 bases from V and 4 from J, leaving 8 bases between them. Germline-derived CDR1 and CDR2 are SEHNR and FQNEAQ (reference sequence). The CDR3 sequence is CASSRGATEAFF. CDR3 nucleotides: TGTGCCAGCAGCCGGGGGGCCACTGAAGCTTTCTTT.

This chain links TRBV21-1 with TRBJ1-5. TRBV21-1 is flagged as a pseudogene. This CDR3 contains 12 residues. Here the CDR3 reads CASSRNNQPQHF. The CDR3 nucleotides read TGTGCCAGCAGCCGGAACAATCAGCCCCAGCATTTT.

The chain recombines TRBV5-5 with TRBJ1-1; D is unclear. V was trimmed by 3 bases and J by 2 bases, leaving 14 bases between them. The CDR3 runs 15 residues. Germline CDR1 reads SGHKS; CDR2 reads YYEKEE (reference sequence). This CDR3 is CASSSQGSFNTEAFF. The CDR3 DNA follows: TGTGCCAGCAGCTCGCAAGGGAGTTTTAACACTGAAGCTTTCTTT.

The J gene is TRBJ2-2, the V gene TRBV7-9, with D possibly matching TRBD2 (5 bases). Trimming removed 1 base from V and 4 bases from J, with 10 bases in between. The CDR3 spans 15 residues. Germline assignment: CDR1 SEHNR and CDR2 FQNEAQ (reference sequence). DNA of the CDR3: TGTGCCAGCAGCTTAGGGACTCTGAGCACCGGGGAGCTGTTTTTT. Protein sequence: CASSLGTLSTGELFF.

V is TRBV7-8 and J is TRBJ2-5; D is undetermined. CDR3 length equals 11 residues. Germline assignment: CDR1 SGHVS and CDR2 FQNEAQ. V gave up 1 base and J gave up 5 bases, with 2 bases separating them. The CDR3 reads CASSLDETQYF. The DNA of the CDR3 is TGTGCCAGCAGCTTAGATGAGACCCAGTACTTC. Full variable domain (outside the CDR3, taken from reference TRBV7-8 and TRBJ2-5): GAGVSQSPRYKVAKRGQDVALRCDPISGHVSLFWYQQALGQGPEFLTYFQNEAQLDKSGLPSDRFFAERPEGSVSTLKIQRTQQEDSAVYLCASSLDETQYFGPGTRLLVL.

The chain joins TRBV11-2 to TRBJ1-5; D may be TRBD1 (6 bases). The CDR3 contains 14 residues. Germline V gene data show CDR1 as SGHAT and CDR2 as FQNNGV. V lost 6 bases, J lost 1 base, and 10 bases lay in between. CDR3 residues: CASRGGASNQPQHF. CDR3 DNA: TGTGCCAGCAGAGGGGGGGCAAGCAATCAGCCCCAGCATTTT.

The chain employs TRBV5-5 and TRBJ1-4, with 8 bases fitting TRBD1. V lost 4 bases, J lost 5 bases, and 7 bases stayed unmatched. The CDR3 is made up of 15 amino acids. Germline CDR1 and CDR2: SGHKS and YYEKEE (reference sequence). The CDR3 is CASSLPGQDNEKLFF. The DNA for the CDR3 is TGTGCCAGCAGCCTTCCGGGACAGGACAATGAAAAACTGTTTTTT. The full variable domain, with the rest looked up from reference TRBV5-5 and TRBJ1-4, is DAGVTQSPTHLIKTRGQQVTLRCSPISGHKSVSWYQQVLGQGPQFIFQYYEKEERGRGNFPDRFSARQFPNYSSELNVNALLLGDSALYLCASSLPGQDNEKLFFGSGTQLSVL.

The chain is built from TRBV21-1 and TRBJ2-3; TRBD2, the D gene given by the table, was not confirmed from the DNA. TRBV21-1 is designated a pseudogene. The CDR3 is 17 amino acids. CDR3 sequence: CASSKEVGGMGTDTQYF. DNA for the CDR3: TGTGCCAGCAGCAAAGAAGTCGGCGGGATGGGGACAGATACGCAGTATTTT.

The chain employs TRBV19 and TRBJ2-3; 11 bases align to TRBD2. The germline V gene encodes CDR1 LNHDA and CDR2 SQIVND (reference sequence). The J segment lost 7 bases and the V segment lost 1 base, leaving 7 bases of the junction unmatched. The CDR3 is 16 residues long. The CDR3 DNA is TGTGCCAGTAGTATAGGGACTAGCGGGTTGGGGAATACGCAGTATTTT. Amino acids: CASSIGTSGLGNTQYF.

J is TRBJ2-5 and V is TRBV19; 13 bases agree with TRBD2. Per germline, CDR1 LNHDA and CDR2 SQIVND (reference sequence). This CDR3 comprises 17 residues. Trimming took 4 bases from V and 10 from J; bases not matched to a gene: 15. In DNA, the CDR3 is TGTGCCAGTAGTAGAGGGACTAGCGGGACTCTTCCCGAGGTCCAGTACTTC. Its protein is CASSRGTSGTLPEVQYF.

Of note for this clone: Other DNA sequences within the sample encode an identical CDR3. CDR3 sequence (DNA): TGTGCCAGCAGCCTTAGGAGGGACAATGAGCAGTTCTTC. Amino acid sequence: CASSLRRDNEQFF. The chain couples TRBV7-3 to TRBJ2-1, with D perhaps TRBD2 (6 bases). This CDR3 spans 13 amino acids. Between the trimmed V and J ends, which lost 5 bases and 5 bases, there was a span of 10 bases. CDR1 is SGHTA and CDR2 is FQGTGA in the germline V gene.

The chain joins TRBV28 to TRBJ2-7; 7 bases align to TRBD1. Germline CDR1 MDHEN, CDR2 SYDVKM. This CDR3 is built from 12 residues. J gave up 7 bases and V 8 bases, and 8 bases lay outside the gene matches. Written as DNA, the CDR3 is TGTGCCAGCCATGACAGGGCTCGGGAGCAGTACTTC. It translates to CASHDRAREQYF. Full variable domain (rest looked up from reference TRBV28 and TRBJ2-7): DVKVTQSSRYLVKRTGEKVFLECVQDMDHENMFWYRQDPGLGLRLIYFSYDVKMKEKGDIPEGYSVSREKKERFSLILESASTNQTSMYLCASHDRAREQYFGPGTRLTVT.

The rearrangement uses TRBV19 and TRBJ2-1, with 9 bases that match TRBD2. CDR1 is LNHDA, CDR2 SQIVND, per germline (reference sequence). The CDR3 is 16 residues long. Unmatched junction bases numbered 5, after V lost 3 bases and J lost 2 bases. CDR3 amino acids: CASSILAGGAYNEQFF. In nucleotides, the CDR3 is TGTGCCAGTAGTATCCTCGCGGGAGGGGCCTACAATGAGCAGTTCTTC.